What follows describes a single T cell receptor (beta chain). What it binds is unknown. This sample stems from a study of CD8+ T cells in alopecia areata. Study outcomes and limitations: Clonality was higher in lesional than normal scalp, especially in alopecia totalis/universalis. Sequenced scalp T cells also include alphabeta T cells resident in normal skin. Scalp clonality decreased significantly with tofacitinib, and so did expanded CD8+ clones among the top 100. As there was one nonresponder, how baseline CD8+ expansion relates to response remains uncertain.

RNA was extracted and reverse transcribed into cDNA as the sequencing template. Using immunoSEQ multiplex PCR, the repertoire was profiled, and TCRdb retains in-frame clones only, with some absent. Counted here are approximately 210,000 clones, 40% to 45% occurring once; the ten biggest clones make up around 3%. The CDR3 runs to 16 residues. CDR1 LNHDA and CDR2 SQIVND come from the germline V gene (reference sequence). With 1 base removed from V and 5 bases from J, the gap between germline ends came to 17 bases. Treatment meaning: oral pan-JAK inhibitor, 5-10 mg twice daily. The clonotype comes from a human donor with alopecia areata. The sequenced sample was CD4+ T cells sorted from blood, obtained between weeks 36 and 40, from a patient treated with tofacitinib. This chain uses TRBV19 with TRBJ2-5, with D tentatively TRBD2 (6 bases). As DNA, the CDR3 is TGTGCCAGTAGTATAGCGGCAGCGAGGAGGGTGGAGACCCAGTACTTC. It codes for CASSIAAARRVETQYF.